This paragraph covers one TCR beta chain sequence. Its specific antigen is unknown. Within one base of it there is no much larger clone, and no base qualities were kept. The CDR3 regions of human TCRbeta chains were analyzed by immunosequencing. Regarding the original processing steps: TCRs in the repertoires were matched against a reference library of SARS-CoV-2-specific TCRs that had been generated with the MIRA antigen-specificity platform. Breadth meant the fraction of unique TCRs that were SARS-CoV-2-associated, whereas depth meant the fraction of total T cells that were SARS-CoV-2-associated. Using the MIRA data, every spike-specific TCR was mapped to the spike region that the TCR reacted to and assigned to either a CD4 or a CD8 class. Log10-transformed breadth and depth values were compared by one-way ANOVA with Sidak's multiple comparisons tests. TCRdb re-hosts the immuneACCESS table, in-frame sequences only. Its copies lack some clones; in the studies checked, an unresolved V gene accounts for under half of them, and the cause for the rest is not known. From that table come the V and J calls and clone size; the DNA was used to work out D and trimming. The sample includes 140,000 or so clones, with over 75% observed a single time. In total, the top ten clones hold approximately 4.5% of the sample.

This sample stems from a study of T cell responses to AZD1222 COVID-19 vaccine (dated by TCRdb to about 2021). In the study overall: AZD1222 recipients whose second dose came at about 4 weeks and those whose second dose came at about 12 weeks were combined into one group, since spike-specific TCR depth and breadth did not differ between the two schedules. A total of 230 or so trial participants underwent TCR sequencing, of whom 207 received two doses of AZD1222 and around 26 received two doses of the MenACWY control vaccine. Trial participants were enrolled by age into subgroups of 18-55, 56-69 and 70-plus years, and around 140, 26 and 57 TCR-sequenced participants, respectively, were included in these subgroups. General study outcomes and caveats: The 56-69-year group was small, and its depth increase did not reach significance, likely because of low power. Conclusions about previously exposed vaccinees are limited, since just 5 or 6 AZD1222 recipients were seropositive for SARS-CoV-2 at baseline. Epitopes outside the regions mutated in the B.1.351 and B.1.1.7 variants were reportedly recognized by nearly half of the unique spike-specific TCRs. Participants were mostly white British and included more females than males, and it was suggested by the authors that clonal diversity may have been underestimated. Because no samples from the day 14 peak response were available, repertoires could be characterized only after the peak T cell response. The whole spike protein was spanned by vaccine-associated CD4 TCRs, and dominant responses were seen in regions 160-218 and 743-854. After two AZD1222 doses, spike-specific TCR breadth and depth were significantly higher than at day 0 and than in MenACWY recipients.

The time point label corresponds to: baseline before first vaccination. Vaccinee samples were obtained from the UK trials COV001 and COV002, which included a single-blind randomized controlled phase 2/3 trial of AZD1222 (ChAdOx1 nCoV-19) in healthy adults. For TCRbeta chain sequencing, PBMC samples were collected from trial participants at day 0 and at day 28 after the second dose. From the cysteine up to the phenylalanine, the CDR3 has a length of 13 residues. CDR3 DNA is the only sequence kept; it has 39 bases, read in frame from the first base. Looking up the germline V gene yields CDR1 SGHTA and CDR2 FQGNSA. Cut back by 5 bases and 0 bases, the V and J ends lie 7 bases apart.

The source material was peripheral blood, sampled on day 0 of AZD1222 vaccination. The TCR sequence derives from an adult in good health. The sequence links TRBV7-2 to TRBJ1-1; no confident D gene assignment can be made. The nucleotide sequence is TGTGCCAGCAGCCGCGCAATGAACACTGAAGCTTTCTTT. The encoded protein is CASSRAMNTEAFF.